This T cell receptor (beta chain) appears in the sequencing data of a study of neurological immune-mediated disorders. TCRdb fed the 5' RACE reads into MiXCR, producing one record per CDR3 protein. Here the sample spans approximately 30,000 distinct CDR3 sequences, about 4% being singletons. This clonotype came up many times. Trimming took off 5 bases at V and 0 bases at J, with 19 bases between the two ends. The CDR3 spans 17 residues. The germline gives CDR1 MNHEY, CDR2 SMNVEV (reference sequence). The sequenced sample consisted of CD4+ T cells from blood. The chain employs TRBV27 and TRBJ1-2; weak D call: TRBD1 (6 bases). This receptor was taken from a woman aged 40 to 55 in good health. The CDR3 region has the DNA TGTGCCAGCAGTCCCCGGGACAAGGGGAAAACTAACTATGGCTACACCTTC. Protein product: CASSPRDKGKTNYGYTF.